This passage covers 19 T cell receptor beta chains from one sample sequenced in a study of technical replicates of blood from a handful of donors. Repertoires were generated with immunoSEQ multiplex PCR, while TCRdb's copy carries only in-frame clones and drops some. This sample has some 84,000 clones, with roughly nine tenths found just once. The sequencing input was T cells isolated from PBMCs. These receptors all stem from a human donor in good health.

V usage is TRBV6-5 and J usage is TRBJ2-5, with 7 nucleotides matching TRBD1. This CDR3 has 14 residues. The junction had 5 bases not matched to a gene; V was cut back by 4 bases and J by 3 bases. CDR1 is MNHEY, CDR2 SVGAGI, per germline. The CDR3 DNA is TGTGCCAGCAGTTCGCCGACAGGGAAAGAGACCCAGTACTTC. Amino acids: CASSSPTGKETQYF.

This clone has a single count. This rearrangement joins TRBV6-1 to TRBJ2-7; TRBD1 agrees at 9 bases. Germline V gives CDR1 MNHNS, CDR2 SASEGT. With 6 bases clipped from V and 3 bases from J, the junction kept 6 bases outside the gene matches. This CDR3 has 14 amino acids. The CDR3: CASRAGTGIYEQYF. The DNA for the CDR3 is TGTGCCAGCAGAGCCGGGACAGGGATCTACGAGCAGTACTTC.

In this sample, this clone turned up once. The genes are TRBV10-3 and TRBJ2-7; TRBD2 aligns across 11 bases. J lost 4 bases, V lost 2 bases, and 7 bases had no gene match. The CDR3 contains 16 residues. Germline lookup yields CDR1 ENHRY and CDR2 SYGVKD. This chain's CDR3 is CAISEIAGGPRYEQYF. DNA of the CDR3: TGTGCCATCAGTGAGATAGCGGGAGGGCCCCGATACGAGCAGTACTTC.

To note about this clone: Different DNA sequences within this sample yield the same CDR3. This CDR3 reads CASSLTDRGEQYF. The DNA for the CDR3 is TGCGCCAGCAGCTTGACGGACAGGGGCGAGCAGTACTTC. The J gene is TRBJ2-7, the V gene TRBV5-1, with TRBD1 matching 9 bases. The V gene end was trimmed by 1 base and the J gene end by 6 bases; junction bases not matched to a gene: 2. Germline CDR1 is SGHRS and CDR2 is YFSETQ. This CDR3 region has 13 residues. Supplemented by reference TRBV5-1 and TRBJ2-7, the full variable domain reads KAGVTQTPRYLIKTRGQQVTLSCSPISGHRSVSWYQQTPGQGLQFLFEYFSETQRNKGNFPGRFSGRQFSNSRSEMNVSTLELGDSALYLCASSLTDRGEQYFGPGTRLTVT.

This chain uses TRBV9 with TRBJ2-7; 7 nucleotides line up with TRBD2. This CDR3 has 15 amino acids. After removal of 3 bases from V and 1 base from J, the junction contained 7 bases not matched to a gene. The V gene's germline CDR1 is SGDLS and CDR2 YYNGEE. The chain's CDR3 is CASSAHSSGSYEQYF. For the CDR3, the DNA is TGTGCCAGCAGCGCTCATTCTAGCGGTTCCTACGAGCAGTACTTC.

This sequence joins TRBV9 and TRBJ2-7; TRBD2 matches at 7 bases. Germline CDR1 is SGDLS and CDR2 is YYNGEE. CDR3 size: 13 residues. Trimming at V came to 3 bases and at J to 4 bases, leaving 4 bases not matched to a gene. The DNA for the CDR3 is TGTGCCAGCAGCGGCGGGGGTGGTTACGAGCAGTACTTC. Its translation: CASSGGGGYEQYF.

This CDR3 reads CASSSDSRKIYGYTF. The CDR3 DNA is TGTGCCAGCAGTTCCGACAGCCGGAAAATATATGGCTACACCTTC. This sequence joins TRBV6-6 and TRBJ1-2; D may be TRBD1 (5 bases). CDR1 is MNHNY and CDR2 is SVGAGI in the germline V gene (reference sequence). V lost 4 bases, J lost 5 bases, and 17 bases lay in between. The CDR3 runs to 15 residues.

J is TRBJ1-3 and V is TRBV2; D might be TRBD1 (5 bases). Per germline, CDR1 SNHLY and CDR2 FYNNEI. Between the trimmed V and J ends, which lost 2 bases and 4 bases, there was a span of 9 bases. CDR3 size: 14 residues. CDR3 sequence: CASSEMAGGNTIYF. CDR3 nucleotides: TGTGCCAGCAGTGAAATGGCAGGGGGAAACACCATATATTTT.

The rearrangement links TRBV25-1 to TRBJ1-3; 8 bases match TRBD1. Germline CDR1 reads MGHDK; CDR2 reads SYGVNS. V shed 5 bases and J 3 bases; nucleotides not matched to a gene: 6. The CDR3 consists of 15 residues. The CDR3 loop is CASSRAGGIGNTIYF. The CDR3 DNA reads as TGTGCCAGCAGTAGAGCAGGGGGCATTGGAAACACCATATATTTT.

J is TRBJ2-5 and V is TRBV6-5, with 8 bases that match TRBD1. Germline V gives CDR1 MNHEY, CDR2 SVGAGI. The CDR3 runs 15 residues. The ends lost 6 bases at V and 5 bases at J; junction bases unmatched: 11. The CDR3 nucleotides are TGTGCCAGCAGGGGTCGGGACAGGAGAGGGGAGACCCAGTACTTC. Its protein is CASRGRDRRGETQYF.

This chain connects TRBV9 to TRBJ2-7; 7 bases are a match to TRBD1. The length of the CDR3 is 13 residues. Germline loops: CDR1 SGDLS, CDR2 YYNGEE. V was pared by 3 bases and J by 2 bases, with 2 bases of the junction left unmatched. The CDR3 sequence: CASSGGQTYEQYF. In DNA, the CDR3 is TGTGCCAGCAGCGGGGGACAGACCTACGAGCAGTACTTC.

The chain recombines TRBV27 with TRBJ1-3, with D tentatively TRBD1 (6 bases). V was trimmed by 5 bases and J by 1 base, leaving 12 bases between them. CDR1 and CDR2 from the germline V gene are MNHEY and SMNVEV (reference sequence). The CDR3 has 15 residues. The CDR3 loop reads CASSSTGISGNTIYF. CDR3 nucleotide sequence: TGTGCCAGCAGTAGTACAGGGATTTCTGGAAACACCATATATTTT.

The chain employs TRBV9 and TRBJ2-5, with 13 bases that match TRBD2. CDR1 and CDR2 from the germline V gene are SGDLS and YYNGEE. The CDR3 is 16 amino acids. V was clipped by 2 bases and J by 4 bases; unmatched bases: 5. In nucleotides, the CDR3 is TGTGCCAGCAGCGTGGGGACTAGCGGGATTTTAGAGACCCAGTACTTC. Amino acids: CASSVGTSGILETQYF.

The chain employs TRBV29-1 and TRBJ2-7; 11 nucleotides align to TRBD2. This CDR3 has 15 residues. From germline, CDR1 is SQVTM and CDR2 ANQGSEA. V dropped 1 base and J dropped 0; count of bases not matched to a gene: 2. The CDR3 DNA reads TGCAGCGTTGAAGTAGCGGGAGGGAGCTCCTACGAGCAGTACTTC. Protein sequence: CSVEVAGGSSYEQYF.

This sequence joins TRBV29-1 and TRBJ2-1, with 10 bases lining up with TRBD2. With V trimmed by 4 bases and J by 8 bases, 2 bases remained unmatched. Germline values: CDR1 SQVTM, CDR2 ANQGSEA. The CDR3 sequence is 12 residues long. The CDR3 is CSVASGSDEQFF. In DNA, the CDR3 is TGCAGCGTTGCTAGCGGGAGCGATGAGCAGTTCTTC.

The J gene is TRBJ1-2, the V gene TRBV6-5; the D gene is possibly TRBD1 (6 bases). The CDR3 runs to 14 residues. Germline V CDR1 and CDR2: MNHEY, SVGAGI. The V and J ends lost 0 bases and 7 bases respectively, with 12 bases between them. The CDR3 nucleotides are TGTGCCAGCAGTTACTCGAGAGACAGGCCTGGCTACACCTTC. As protein: CASSYSRDRPGYTF.

This clone was counted between two and nine times. The rearrangement links TRBV6-1 to TRBJ1-5, with 8 bases aligning to TRBD1. The CDR3 has 14 amino acids. With 7 bases clipped from V and 5 bases from J, the junction kept 7 bases outside the gene matches. Germline V gene data show CDR1 as MNHNS and CDR2 as SASEGT. CDR3 nucleotides: TGTGCCAGCACCGGGACAGGCTGGGATCAGCCCCAGCATTTT. This sequence encodes CASTGTGWDQPQHF.

Written as DNA, the CDR3 is TGTGCCAGTAGTATTGGCGGGGGGGCAGGGACTGAAGCTTTCTTT. It yields the protein CASSIGGGAGTEAFF. The V call is TRBV19, the J call TRBJ1-1; TRBD1 is a possible D gene (6 bases). V lost 3 bases and J 5 bases, leaving 16 bases between the germline ends. The V gene's germline CDR1 is LNHDA and CDR2 SQIVND (reference sequence). The CDR3 sequence is 15 residues long.

The rearrangement uses TRBV4-1 and TRBJ2-7; TRBD1 matches 10 bases. The CDR3 sequence is 16 residues long. Germline assignment: CDR1 MGHRA and CDR2 YSYEKL. V lost 5 bases to trimming and J lost 4 bases; unmatched junction nucleotides: 11. The CDR3, as DNA: TGCGCCAGCAGCACGAAGGGCCGGACAGGGGGGTACGAGCAGTACTTC. It yields the protein CASSTKGRTGGYEQYF.